This T cell receptor beta chain was profiled in a study of cytomegalovirus exposure and HLA in healthy donors. Germline CDR1 LGHNT, CDR2 FRNRAP. The CDR3 contains 15 residues. Trimming removed 6 bases from V and 4 bases from J; junction bases left unmatched: 9. PCR was performed using 60 Vbeta and 13 Jbeta primers. This table comes from immunoSEQ multiplex PCR, and its TCRdb copy is limited to in-frame clones, with some not included. The sample records about 57,000 clones, approximately 83% being singletons. The specimen sequenced was PBMCs. The V and J genes are TRBV12-5 and TRBJ2-1; 7 bases agree with TRBD1. The sequence was collected from a man under 40 in good health and CMV-seronegative. CDR3 sequence (DNA): TGTGCTAGTGGCCACCAGGGGGTAGAGTACAATGAGCAGTTCTTC. Its protein is CASGHQGVEYNEQFF. Combining the CDR3 with reference TRBV12-5 and TRBJ2-1 gives the whole variable domain DARVTQTPRHKVTEMGQEVTMRCQPILGHNTVFWYRQTMMQGLELLAYFRNRAPLDDSGMPKDRFSAEMPDATLATLKIQPSEPRDSAVYFCASGHQGVEYNEQFFGPGTRLTVL.